A single sample gave rise to the 22 T cell receptor beta chains below, sequenced in a study of T cells in Graves' hyperthyroidism and ophthalmopathy. The source material, RNA transcripts, was used to amplify TCR beta CDR3 regions. HTBI primers were employed in a first-round RT-PCR of the TCR CDR3. TCRdb used MiXCR to reprocess the multiplex PCR reads, holding one entry per CDR3 protein. The sample holds under 350,000 distinct CDR3 sequences, roughly 23% seen once. Sequenced sample: blood. The receptors were gathered from a woman aged 45 to 65 with Graves' hyperthyroidism.

The chain carries TRBV5-5 and TRBJ2-1; 10 bases line up with TRBD2. Germline CDR1 reads SGHKS; CDR2 reads YYEKEE (reference sequence). This CDR3 has 14 residues. The junction had 5 bases not matched to a gene; V was cut back by 4 bases and J by 7 bases. CDR3 nucleotides: TGTGCCAGCAGCACCCTAGCGGGAGTAAATGAGCAGTTCTTC. Its protein is CASSTLAGVNEQFF.

This clonotype was picked up many times. V gene TRBV30 combines with J gene TRBJ1-3, with D unresolved. CDR1 and CDR2 (germline): GTSNPN, SVGIG (reference sequence). Trimming cost V 3 bases and J 0 bases, with 9 bases left between them. This CDR3 spans 14 amino acids. CDR3 DNA sequence: TGTGCCTGGAGAATGGGGAGCTCTGGAAACACCATATATTTT. Protein sequence: CAWRMGSSGNTIYF.

This clonotype was seen more than once but under ten times. V usage is TRBV7-9 and J usage is TRBJ2-1; D is unclear. V was pared by 3 bases and J by 13 bases, with 10 bases between. The CDR3 totals 11 residues. Germline V lookup: CDR1 SEHNR, CDR2 FQNEAQ (reference sequence). The CDR3 DNA follows: TGTGCCAGCAGCTTCGGGTATAGCCAGTTCTTC. Residues: CASSFGYSQFF.

This clonotype was seen a few times. V is TRBV28 and J is TRBJ1-3; D is unclear. Trimming removed 7 bases from V and 2 bases from J, with 12 bases in between. The CDR3 contains 14 residues. The V gene's germline CDR1 is MDHEN and CDR2 SYDVKM. The CDR3 DNA follows: TGTGCCAGCAATTTGGTGAGGGCTGGAAACACCATATATTTT. Translated, it gives CASNLVRAGNTIYF.

This clonotype was seen ten or more times. The chain uses TRBV10-3 and TRBJ2-1; 12 bases fit TRBD2. This CDR3 is 17 amino acids long. CDR1 ENHRY and CDR2 SYGVKD come from the germline V gene. V dropped 6 bases and J dropped 1; count of bases not matched to a gene: 7. Here the CDR3 reads CAIRGTSGLGSYNEQFF. The CDR3, as DNA: TGTGCCATCAGAGGGACTAGCGGGTTAGGGTCCTACAATGAGCAGTTCTTC.

This clonotype was recorded a few times. The chain carries TRBV20-1 and TRBJ2-7, with D uncertain. The germline V gene has CDR1 DFQATT and CDR2 SNEGSKA (reference sequence). V lost 1 base to trimming and J lost 7 bases, with 8 bases between them. The CDR3 contains 11 residues. The CDR3 coding sequence is TGCAGTGCTAGAGGTGCGCTTGAGCAGTACTTC. Its translation: CSARGALEQYF.

This clonotype was observed at least ten times. This chain uses TRBV29-1 with TRBJ2-7; weak D call: TRBD1 (6 bases). CDR1 and CDR2 (germline): SQVTM, ANQGSEA. V was clipped by 6 bases and J by 2 bases, with 11 bases between them. The CDR3 covers 12 residues. DNA for the CDR3: TGCAGCGTAGCCCCAGGGGCCTACGAGCAGTACTTC. Its translation is CSVAPGAYEQYF.

This clonotype was counted at least ten times. The V call is TRBV11-3, the J call TRBJ2-7; 9 bases agree with TRBD2. The J segment lost 4 bases and the V segment lost 3 bases, leaving 4 bases of the junction unmatched. The germline gives CDR1 SGHNT, CDR2 YENEEA. The CDR3 is 14 amino acids. CDR3 protein: CASSLPSGKYEQYF. The CDR3 DNA sequence: TGTGCCAGCAGCTTGCCTAGCGGGAAGTACGAGCAGTACTTC.

CDR3: CASSVLGTENSPLHF. Here the CDR3 DNA reads TGTGCCAGCAGTGTTCTCGGGACGGAGAATTCACCCCTCCACTTT. The V call is TRBV2, the J call TRBJ1-6, with D tentatively TRBD1 (5 bases). Trimming pared 4 bases from V and 7 bases from J, leaving 14 bases between. CDR1 SNHLY and CDR2 FYNNEI come from the germline V gene. CDR3 size: 15 residues.

This clonotype was counted many times. The chain couples TRBV20-1 to TRBJ2-4; 10 bases match TRBD1. Trimming at V came to 5 bases and at J to 7 bases, leaving 8 bases not matched to a gene. The CDR3 covers 14 residues. Germline V gene sequence: CDR1 DFQATT, CDR2 SNEGSKA (reference sequence). CDR3 DNA sequence: TGCAGTGCTTGCCCCCCGGGACAGGGGAACATTCAGTACTTC. It is translated as CSACPPGQGNIQYF.

This clonotype has at least ten counts. The rearrangement links TRBV12-3 or TRBV12-4 to TRBJ1-2; D is possibly TRBD1 (6 bases). This CDR3 has 15 residues. V dropped 6 bases and J dropped 1 base, with 15 bases sitting between them. The CDR3 DNA reads TGTGCCAGCAGCTATCTTCAGGGGCGTAACTATGGCTACACCTTC. This codes for CASSYLQGRNYGYTF.

The genes are TRBV11-1 and TRBJ2-3; 13 nucleotides match TRBD2. The V and J ends lost 5 bases and 5 bases, in that order; junction bases with no gene match: 4. The CDR3 is 15 amino acids. In germline, CDR1 is SGHAT, CDR2 FQDESV (reference sequence). The CDR3 nucleotides are TGTGCCAGCAGCCCCAGGACTAGCGGGAGAGATACGCAGTATTTT. It translates to CASSPRTSGRDTQYF.

Many counts were recorded for this clonotype. This sequence joins TRBV5-1 and TRBJ1-1; 7 positions match TRBD1. The ends lost 0 bases at V and 0 bases at J; junction bases unmatched: 5. In germline, CDR1 is SGHRS, CDR2 YFSETQ. This CDR3 region has 16 residues. CDR3 sequence reads: CASSLEQGHLNTEAFF. Here the CDR3 DNA reads TGCGCCAGCAGCTTGGAACAGGGGCACTTGAACACTGAAGCTTTCTTT. The full variable domain, with the rest looked up from reference TRBV5-1 and TRBJ1-1, is KAGVTQTPRYLIKTRGQQVTLSCSPISGHRSVSWYQQTPGQGLQFLFEYFSETQRNKGNFPGRFSGRQFSNSRSEMNVSTLELGDSALYLCASSLEQGHLNTEAFFGQGTRLTVV.

This clonotype was detected many times. The V and J genes are TRBV5-6 and TRBJ1-2; TRBD1 matches at 7 bases. The CDR3 spans 13 residues. CDR1 is SGHDT, CDR2 YYEEEE, per germline. V trimming: 4 bases; J trimming: 4 bases; junction bases outside the gene matches: 4. The CDR3 bases are TGTGCCAGCAGCCCGGGACAGACCTATGGCTACACCTTC. Protein: CASSPGQTYGYTF.

The table lists this clonotype with a few counts. V usage is TRBV20-1 and J usage is TRBJ2-4; 7 bases are shared with TRBD2. In germline, CDR1 is DFQATT, CDR2 SNEGSKA (reference sequence). V was clipped by 4 bases and J by 7 bases; unmatched bases: 4. This CDR3 spans 12 amino acids. Written as DNA, the CDR3 is TGCAGTGCTACTGGCGGGAGTAACATTCAGTACTTC. It is translated as CSATGGSNIQYF.

This clonotype appeared a single time. This chain joins TRBV10-3 and TRBJ1-5, with a weak D call TRBD1 (6 bases). The CDR3 has 15 amino acids. V was trimmed by 6 bases and J by 2 bases, leaving 14 bases between them. Germline V gene lookup returns CDR1 ENHRY and CDR2 SYGVKD. CDR3 DNA: TGTGCCATCAGCCTACAGGGAGGGGGCAATCAGCCCCAGCATTTT. Protein sequence: CAISLQGGGNQPQHF.

The V and J genes are TRBV5-6 and TRBJ1-3, with D uncertain. The CDR3 has 14 amino acids. V shed 1 base and J shed 3 bases, with 8 bases lying between them. The germline V gene has CDR1 SGHDT and CDR2 YYEEEE. The CDR3 region is CASSLNTFGNTIYF. The CDR3 DNA is TGTGCCAGCAGCTTGAATACATTTGGAAACACCATATATTTT.

This clonotype was found many times. V gene TRBV6-1 combines with J gene TRBJ1-1; maybe TRBD1 (6 bases). V was shortened by 7 bases and J by 1 base, with 16 bases between the two germline ends. Germline lookup yields CDR1 MNHNS and CDR2 SASEGT. The CDR3 runs to 15 residues. The CDR3 loop reads CASTRSQGWNTEAFF. The DNA for the CDR3 is TGTGCCAGCACCCGAAGCCAGGGGTGGAACACTGAAGCTTTCTTT.

V and J are TRBV7-8 and TRBJ2-1; TRBD2 is a possible D gene (5 bases). CDR1 and CDR2 (germline): SGHVS, FQNEAQ. V dropped 3 bases and J dropped 0 bases, with 12 bases sitting between them. This CDR3 contains 16 residues. The CDR3 reads CASSFSGESSYNEQFF. The CDR3 DNA reads as TGTGCCAGCAGCTTCTCCGGGGAGAGCTCCTACAATGAGCAGTTCTTC.

The chain couples TRBV25-1 to TRBJ1-1; no clear D. The CDR3 has 13 residues. V lost 5 bases and J 4 bases, leaving 11 bases between the germline ends. Germline loops: CDR1 MGHDK, CDR2 SYGVNS. This CDR3 reads CASSSTSGTEAFF. The CDR3 DNA sequence: TGTGCCAGCAGTTCAACCTCAGGCACTGAAGCTTTCTTT.

This clonotype was counted only a few times. The junction differs from germline at one of its ends, possibly a read error. The J gene is TRBJ2-1, the V gene TRBV7-7, with 10 nucleotides matching TRBD2. The CDR3 spans 15 residues. Germline V CDR1 and CDR2: SSHAT, FNYEAQ (reference sequence). CDR3 loop: CASSPAGGPSGEQFF. CDR3 sequence (DNA): TGTGCTAGCAGCCCAGCGGGGGGGCCCTCGGGTGAGCAGTTCTTC.

This clonotype was observed many times. The chain has TRBV6-1 and TRBJ2-1; no clear D gene. CDR1 is MNHNS, CDR2 SASEGT, per germline. V was shortened by 6 bases and J by 1 base, with 7 bases between the two germline ends. The CDR3 is made up of 13 amino acids. CDR3 DNA sequence: TGTGCCAGCAGCGTGGGGTCCTACAATGAGCAGTTCTTC. Its translation: CASSVGSYNEQFF.